This TCR beta chain was captured in a study of OX40 agonist ivuxolimab in advanced cancers. Clones were read by immunoSEQ multiplex PCR, and TCRdb kept only the in-frame ones, dropping some. Of over 75,000 clones listed, approximately 91% were seen once; the top ten hold 0.33%. Germline V gene sequence: CDR1 MNHNS, CDR2 SASEGT. The ends lost 6 bases at V and 0 bases at J; junction bases unmatched: 7. The CDR3 is 15 residues long. The sequencing here drew on CD4+ or CD8+ T cells sorted from blood, taken in a trial of the OX40 agonist ivuxolimab. This sequence was found in an adult with an advanced solid tumor such as melanoma, head and neck, liver or kidney cancer. The chain has TRBV6-1 and TRBJ1-1, with 7 positions matching TRBD1. The CDR3 nucleotides read TGTGCCAGCAGGAGACAGGGCTCCATGAACACTGAAGCTTTCTTT. This encodes CASRRQGSMNTEAFF.